This record concerns one T cell receptor beta chain sequence. Its target is unknown. This record belongs to a study of Ad26.COV2.S vaccination and SARS-CoV-2 variants. Study-wide context: The donor was enrolled in the Ad26.COV2.S arm of the COV1001 trial. Broader study findings: The study found similar non-spike TCR breadth in vaccine and placebo recipients. Using TCR breadth and depth analyses may have led to underestimated total T cell responses. Participants in the vaccine arm had higher spike-specific TCR breadth; placebo recipients had lower.

Only in-frame clones appear in the TCRdb table, and some are missing; sequencing was by immunoSEQ multiplex PCR. The sample records around 270,000 clones, roughly 87% being singletons. Noted treatment: about 20 received Ad26.COV2.S at low or high dose, single or two shots; about 5 received placebo; per-sample allocation not given. Following the first vaccine or placebo injection, samples were taken on day 63. The CDR3 has 14 amino acids. Germline V lookup: CDR1 SGDLS, CDR2 YYNGEE. V lost 4 bases to trimming and J lost 7 bases; unmatched junction nucleotides: 3. This chain joins TRBV9 and TRBJ1-6, with 9 bases fitting TRBD1. This sequence was found in a person between 18 and 60 years old who received the Ad26.COV2.S COVID-19 vaccine or a placebo. The sequencing here drew on peripheral blood, taken in a trial of Ad26.COV2.S vaccine versus placebo. CDR3 bases: TGTGCCAGCAGCCCCGGGACAGGGAATTCACCCCTCCACTTT. This translates into CASSPGTGNSPLHF.